The clone carrying this T cell receptor (beta chain) occurred many times. Antigen specificity is unknown. CDR3 size: 14 residues. Per the germline V gene, CDR1 is ENHRY and CDR2 is SYGVKD. Trimming removed 2 bases from V and 7 bases from J; junction bases left unmatched: 5. One entry per CDR3 protein, called by TCRdb with MiXCR from the 5' RACE reads. The table has about 88,000 distinct CDR3 sequences, 15% seen once. This record comes from a study of early T cells in non-severe SARS-CoV-2 infection. Study-level findings and limits: VDJdb-based matching was biased toward anti-spike CD8 responses and missed private and CD4 specificities.

The receptor comes from an adult who was a healthcare worker with PCR-confirmed SARS-CoV-2 infection or an uninfected control (not recorded which). The sample was whole blood. J is TRBJ2-7 and V is TRBV10-3; 10 nucleotides line up with TRBD2. CDR3 in amino acids: CAISEPSGSREQYF. The CDR3 nucleotides are TGTGCCATCAGTGAGCCTAGCGGGAGTCGGGAGCAGTACTTC.